One and the same sample provided the 9 T cell receptor beta chains below, sequenced in a study of T cell repertoires in ileal Crohn's disease. The repertoire was sequenced with immunoSEQ multiplex PCR; TCRdb's copy has only in-frame clones and lacks some. The repertoire holds several thousand clones, 70% to 85% seen once, with under 20% in the top ten. Specified time point: neoterminal ileum biopsy at postoperative endoscopy, about 6 months after surgery. The sequencing sample was made of ileal tissue. The receptors derive from an adult with Crohn's disease.

V and J are TRBV10-3 and TRBJ2-3; the match to TRBD2 covers 8 bases. The V gene's germline CDR1 is ENHRY and CDR2 SYGVKD. This CDR3 spans 13 amino acids. After removal of 6 bases from V and 6 bases from J, the junction contained 5 bases not matched to a gene. The CDR3 nucleotides read TGTGCCATCAGGGGGACTAGTAGGGATACGCAGTATTTT. The encoded protein is CAIRGTSRDTQYF.

The CDR3 nucleotides read TGTGCCAGCAGTGGGCAGGGGGGTCAGCCCCAGCATTTT. Protein sequence: CASSGQGGQPQHF. This chain connects TRBV2 to TRBJ1-5; 7 positions match TRBD1. The CDR3 contains 13 residues. Germline values: CDR1 SNHLY, CDR2 FYNNEI. With V trimmed by 4 bases and J by 6 bases, 3 bases remained unmatched.

This chain links TRBV13 with TRBJ2-5; D gene ambiguous. Germline V gene lookup returns CDR1 PRHDT and CDR2 FYEKMQ (reference sequence). This CDR3 region has 13 residues. The germline V and J ends were trimmed by 1 base and 5 bases, with 8 bases remaining between them. The DNA for the CDR3 is TGTGCCAGCAGCTTAGAACTAAGCGAGACCCAGTACTTC. Translating gives CASSLELSETQYF.

The chain carries TRBV11-1 and TRBJ2-5; 12 nucleotides match TRBD2. The CDR3 has 18 residues. CDR1 and CDR2 from the germline V gene are SGHAT and FQDESV (reference sequence). Trimming removed 4 bases from V and 5 bases from J; junction bases left unmatched: 14. CDR3 DNA: TGTGCCAGCAGCTCTCCTCTCCTAGCGGGAGGGCGCCGGGAGACCCAGTACTTC. Translation gives CASSSPLLAGGRRETQYF.

V and J are TRBV30 and TRBJ1-6; D perhaps matches TRBD1 (6 bases). The CDR3 length is 19 residues. V lost 4 bases and J 4 bases, leaving 26 bases between the germline ends. Per the germline V gene, CDR1 is GTSNPN and CDR2 is SVGIG (reference sequence). In DNA, the CDR3 is TGTGCCTGGACCAATGGCCGGGACACAGCCCACGCTTATAATTCACCCCTCCACTTT. The encoded protein is CAWTNGRDTAHAYNSPLHF.

The genes are TRBV7-6 and TRBJ1-2; the D is unclear. V lost 1 base and J lost 4, with 10 bases in between. CDR3 length: 14 amino acids. The germline gives CDR1 SGHVS, CDR2 FNYEAQ. This chain's CDR3 is CASSLDPGGYGYTF. The CDR3 DNA reads as TGTGCCAGCAGCTTAGATCCTGGCGGCTATGGCTACACCTTC.

This chain links TRBV4-2 with TRBJ2-5; D is possibly TRBD1 (5 bases). Trimming shortened V by 1 base and J by 2 bases, and 11 bases separated the two germline ends. Germline CDR1 and CDR2: LGHNA and YNFKEQ. The CDR3 spans 15 residues. CDR3: CASSQVLGRQETQYF. The CDR3 DNA follows: TGTGCCAGCAGCCAAGTGTTGGGGCGGCAAGAGACCCAGTACTTC.

This clone has just one count. The chain employs TRBV19 and TRBJ2-7; 10 bases map to TRBD2. The CDR3 extends over 16 amino acids. CDR1 LNHDA and CDR2 SQIVND come from the germline V gene (reference sequence). V shed 5 bases and J 0 bases; nucleotides not matched to a gene: 7. This chain's CDR3 is CASSFLAGESSYEQYF. DNA for the CDR3: TGTGCCAGTAGTTTTCTAGCGGGGGAGAGCTCCTACGAGCAGTACTTC.

V usage is TRBV19 and J usage is TRBJ2-7, with D perhaps matching TRBD2 (6 bases). Trimming took off 6 bases at V and 3 bases at J, with 12 bases between the two ends. Germline CDR1 LNHDA, CDR2 SQIVND (reference sequence). The length of the CDR3 is 13 residues. The CDR3 reads CASSGREGYEQYF. The CDR3 coding sequence is TGTGCCAGTAGCGGGAGAGAGGGCTACGAGCAGTACTTC.